The TCR beta chain described here comes from a study of T-cell memory formation after mild COVID-19. TCRdb recomputed calls from the 5' RACE reads with MiXCR, one row per CDR3 protein. The sample shows some 490,000 distinct CDR3 sequences, approximately 18% of them seen only once. The CDR3 is made up of 12 amino acids. This clonotype was sampled from an adult woman who had mild COVID-19 (a few samples of this study predate the infection). Cell type and time point are not known. The sample taken for sequencing was PBMCs or a T cell subset sorted from them (not recorded which). J is TRBJ1-2 and V is TRBV3-2. TRBV3-2 is designated a pseudogene. CDR3 protein: CASSQQEGGYTF. The CDR3 bases are TGTGCCAGCAGCCAACAGGAAGGGGGCTACACCTTC.